The 16 T cell receptor beta chains in this list originate from one sample, sequenced in a study of OX40 agonist ivuxolimab in advanced cancers. Assay used: immunoSEQ multiplex PCR; TCRdb lists only in-frame clones, some missing. The sample has 41,000 or so clones; around 85% are singletons. The sample here was CD4+ or CD8+ T cells sorted from blood, taken in a trial of the OX40 agonist ivuxolimab. The source is an adult with an advanced solid tumor such as melanoma, head and neck, liver or kidney cancer.

The CDR3 nucleotides read TGTGCCAGCAGGTGGGATAGCAATCAGCCCCAGCATTTT. This gives the protein CASRWDSNQPQHF. The chain recombines TRBV28 with TRBJ1-5; D ambiguous. The CDR3 extends over 13 amino acids. Trimming stripped 6 bases from V and 0 bases from J, with 6 bases between. Per germline, CDR1 MDHEN and CDR2 SYDVKM.

A single count supports this clone. The chain recombines TRBV19 with TRBJ1-4; no reliable D call. Trimming pared 9 bases from V and 0 bases from J, leaving 23 bases between. Germline CDR1 is LNHDA and CDR2 is SQIVND (reference sequence). The CDR3 length is 18 residues. This CDR3 reads CASLPGGWGFATNEKLFF. The CDR3 nucleotides are TGTGCCAGCCTCCCGGGTGGGTGGGGTTTTGCAACTAATGAAAAACTGTTTTTT.

By share, this clone counts as medium-sized. The chain employs TRBV19 and TRBJ1-5, with D possibly matching TRBD1 (5 bases). This CDR3 spans 12 amino acids. Germline-derived CDR1 and CDR2 are LNHDA and SQIVND (reference sequence). V lost 6 bases to trimming and J lost 5 bases, with 8 bases between them. In DNA form, the CDR3 reads TGTGCCAGTAGCCCGACAGATCAGCCCCAGCATTTT. Its protein product is CASSPTDQPQHF. The full variable domain, with the rest looked up from reference TRBV19 and TRBJ1-5, is DGGITQSPKYLFRKEGQNVTLSCEQNLNHDAMYWYRQDPGQGLRLIYYSQIVNDFQKGDIAEGYSVSREKKESFPLTVTSAQKNPTAFYLCASSPTDQPQHFGDGTRLSIL.

The chain joins TRBV11-2 to TRBJ2-7; D possibly corresponds to TRBD2 (5 bases). The CDR3 contains 16 residues. V gave up 5 bases and J gave up 1 base, with 18 bases separating them. Germline V gene data show CDR1 as SGHAT and CDR2 as FQNNGV. The CDR3 is CASSRGWGSSSYEQYF. The CDR3 DNA reads as TGTGCCAGCAGCCGAGGGTGGGGTAGCTCGTCCTACGAGCAGTACTTC.

The V call is TRBV21-1, the J call TRBJ2-4. TRBV21-1 is classified as a pseudogene. There are 15 residues in the CDR3. The CDR3 sequence is CASRMGLIQRDIQYF. For the CDR3, the DNA is TGTGCCAGCAGAATGGGGTTAATCCAAAGGGACATTCAGTACTTC.

The J gene is TRBJ2-2, the V gene TRBV5-1, with 9 bases that match TRBD2. Germline V CDR1 and CDR2: SGHRS, YFSETQ. The trim removed 3 bases at V and 2 bases at J, leaving 8 bases unmatched. CDR3 length equals 17 residues. The CDR3, as DNA: TGCGCCAGCAGCTCCGGTTTAGCGGGGGTAAACACCGGGGAGCTGTTTTTT. Translation gives CASSSGLAGVNTGELFF.

J is TRBJ2-1 and V is TRBV4-2; D call uncertain. Germline V CDR1 and CDR2: LGHNA, YNFKEQ. The CDR3 contains 12 residues. Trimming pared 2 bases from V and 6 bases from J, leaving 5 bases between. CDR3 amino acids: CASSQNRNEQFF. CDR3 nucleotide sequence: TGTGCCAGCAGCCAAAACCGCAATGAGCAGTTCTTC.

V usage is TRBV5-4 and J usage is TRBJ1-2; D possibly corresponds to TRBD1 (5 bases). Germline loops: CDR1 SGHNT, CDR2 YYREEE (reference sequence). V was clipped by 3 bases and J by 3 bases, with 12 bases between them. The CDR3 runs 14 residues. In DNA, the CDR3 is TGTGCCAGCAGCTCCTGGAGGGGTCACTATGGCTACACCTTC. Its translation is CASSSWRGHYGYTF.

This clone was found once. V and J are TRBV30 and TRBJ2-7, with 10 bases matching TRBD2. Germline V gives CDR1 GTSNPN, CDR2 SVGIG (reference sequence). This CDR3 contains 15 residues. The trim removed 4 bases at V and 4 bases at J, leaving 10 bases unmatched. The CDR3 reads CAWKASGTSAYEQYF. CDR3 nucleotide sequence: TGTGCCTGGAAAGCCTCCGGGACTAGCGCATACGAGCAGTACTTC.

The V call is TRBV5-1, the J call TRBJ2-7; 12 nucleotides line up with TRBD2. CDR1 SGHRS and CDR2 YFSETQ come from the germline V gene. CDR3 length equals 15 residues. V shed 4 bases, J shed 1 base, and the junction held 3 bases outside the gene matches. The CDR3 DNA reads as TGCGCCAGCAGCGGCCTAGCGGGAGGGTCCTACGAGCAGTACTTC. Protein product: CASSGLAGGSYEQYF.

The V gene is TRBV11-3, the J gene TRBJ2-1; TRBD2 might be the D (6 bases). The CDR3 sequence is 17 residues long. The germline CDR1 and CDR2 sequences are SGHNT and YENEEA. The ends were cut back, 1 base at V and 7 bases at J, with 20 bases in the middle. In DNA, the CDR3 is TGTGCCAGCAGCTTAGGCTGGATCGCGGGAATGCGGAATGAGCAGTTCTTC. It specifies CASSLGWIAGMRNEQFF.

The chain recombines TRBV2 with TRBJ1-1, with TRBD1 identical over 8 bases. The CDR3 runs 12 residues. Germline V CDR1 and CDR2: SNHLY, FYNNEI. Trimming removed 6 bases from V and 7 bases from J; junction bases left unmatched: 4. Written as DNA, the CDR3 is TGTGCCAGCAGCATTGGACAGGGTGAAGCTTTCTTT. It yields the protein CASSIGQGEAFF.

The rearrangement links TRBV6-1 to TRBJ1-2, with D hard to call. Trimming pared 7 bases from V and 8 bases from J, leaving 17 bases between. Per the germline V gene, CDR1 is MNHNS and CDR2 is SASEGT. The CDR3 covers 13 residues. CDR3 region: CASTLDFNEGYTF. In nucleotides, the CDR3 is TGTGCCAGCACCCTGGACTTTAACGAAGGCTACACCTTC.

This clone was found a few times. The V and J genes are TRBV29-1 and TRBJ1-1; D is uncertain. V was trimmed by 4 bases and J by 5 bases, leaving 8 bases between them. Germline CDR1 SQVTM, CDR2 ANQGSEA. The CDR3 is 11 amino acids. The CDR3 DNA reads TGCAGCGTTGGACGTGGTACTGAAGCTTTCTTT. It translates to CSVGRGTEAFF.

The chain combines TRBV7-2 with TRBJ2-2; 8 bases align to TRBD2. There are 14 residues in the CDR3. J was trimmed by 4 bases and V by 6 bases; bases with no gene match: 4. From germline, CDR1 is SGHTA and CDR2 FQGNSA. CDR3 loop: CASSGLARTGELFF. CDR3 bases: TGTGCCAGCAGTGGACTAGCTCGCACCGGGGAGCTGTTTTTT.

This rearrangement joins TRBV6-1 to TRBJ1-1; the match to TRBD1 covers 7 bases. V was clipped by 5 bases and J by 5 bases; unmatched bases: 5. This CDR3 is 13 amino acids long. Germline V gives CDR1 MNHNS, CDR2 SASEGT. CDR3 sequence: CASSRDRVTEAFF. In DNA form, the CDR3 reads TGTGCCAGCAGTCGAGACAGGGTTACTGAAGCTTTCTTT.